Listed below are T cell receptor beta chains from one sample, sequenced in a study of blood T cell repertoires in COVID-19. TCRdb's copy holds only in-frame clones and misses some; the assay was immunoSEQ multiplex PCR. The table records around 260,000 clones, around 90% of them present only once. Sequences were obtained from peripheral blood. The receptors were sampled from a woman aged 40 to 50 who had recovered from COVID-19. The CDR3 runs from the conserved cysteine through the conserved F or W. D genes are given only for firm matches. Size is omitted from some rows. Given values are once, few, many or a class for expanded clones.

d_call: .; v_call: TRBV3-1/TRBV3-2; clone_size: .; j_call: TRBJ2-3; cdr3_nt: TGTGCCAGCAGCCAAGTTGGGGGCAGCACAGATACGCAGTATTTT; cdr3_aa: CASSQVGGSTDTQYF
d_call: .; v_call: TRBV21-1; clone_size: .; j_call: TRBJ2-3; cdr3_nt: TGTGCCAGCAGCAAAGATGGCACTAGTAGCACAGATACGCAGTATTTT; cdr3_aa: CASSKDGTSSTDTQYF
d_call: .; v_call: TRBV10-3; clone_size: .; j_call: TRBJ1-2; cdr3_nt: TGTGCCATCAGTCAGGCGAAAGCTAACTATGGCTACACCTTC; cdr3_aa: CAISQAKANYGYTF
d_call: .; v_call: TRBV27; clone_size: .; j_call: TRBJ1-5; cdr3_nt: TGTGCCAGCAGTCCACTCGATAGCAATCAGCCCCAGCATTTT; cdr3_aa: CASSPLDSNQPQHF
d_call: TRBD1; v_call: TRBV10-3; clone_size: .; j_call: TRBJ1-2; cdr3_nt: TGTGCCATCAGTGAACAGGGGGCGCTGAATGGCTACACCTTC; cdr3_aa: CAISEQGALNGYTF
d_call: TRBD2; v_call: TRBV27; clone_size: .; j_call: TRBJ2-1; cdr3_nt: TGTGCCAGCCCTCAAGTAGCGGGGCCGTCCTACAATGAGCAGTTCTTC; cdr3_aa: CASPQVAGPSYNEQFF
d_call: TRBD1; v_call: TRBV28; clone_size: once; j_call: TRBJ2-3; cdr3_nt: TGTGCCAGCAGTCCCCAGGGGGTATACACAGATACGCAGTATTTT; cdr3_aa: CASSPQGVYTDTQYF
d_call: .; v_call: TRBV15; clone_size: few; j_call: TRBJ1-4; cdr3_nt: TGTGCCATCGGGGGACGAGATGAAAAACTGTTTTTT; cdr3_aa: CAIGGRDEKLFF
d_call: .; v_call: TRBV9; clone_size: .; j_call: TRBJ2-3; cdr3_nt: TGTGCCAGCAGCGGCCCCCGAGGCACAGATACGCAGTATTTT; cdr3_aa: CASSGPRGTDTQYF
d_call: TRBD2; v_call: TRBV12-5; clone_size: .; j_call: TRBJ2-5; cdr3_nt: TGTGCTAGTGGTTTGGGGACAGCGGGAGCGCAAGAGACCCAGTACTTC; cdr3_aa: CASGLGTAGAQETQYF
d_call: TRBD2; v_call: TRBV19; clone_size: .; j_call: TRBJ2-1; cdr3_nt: TGTGCCAGTAGTCCATCCGGACTAGCATTCAATGAGCAGTTCTTC; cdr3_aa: CASSPSGLAFNEQFF
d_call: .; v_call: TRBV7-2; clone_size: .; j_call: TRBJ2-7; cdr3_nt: TGTGCCAGCAGCTTACGGGTCCTTCGGGACGAGCAGTACTTC; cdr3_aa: CASSLRVLRDEQYF
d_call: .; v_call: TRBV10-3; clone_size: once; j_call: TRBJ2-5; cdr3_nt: TGTGCCATCAGTGAGCCCCTCCTGGCGGCCCAGTACTTC; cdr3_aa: CAISEPLLAAQYF
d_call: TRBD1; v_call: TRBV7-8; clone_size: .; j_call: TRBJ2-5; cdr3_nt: TGTGCCAGCAGCTACCCAGGGACAGCTAAAGAGACCCAGTACTTC; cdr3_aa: CASSYPGTAKETQYF
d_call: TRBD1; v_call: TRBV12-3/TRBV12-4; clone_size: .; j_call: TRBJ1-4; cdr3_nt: TGTGCCAGCAGCCGAACAGGACAGGGTATGTTTTTT; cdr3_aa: CASSRTGQGMFF
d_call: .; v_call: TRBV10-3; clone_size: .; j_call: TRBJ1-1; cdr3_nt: TGTGCCATCAGTGATTGGCAGGGTACTGAAGCTTTCTTT; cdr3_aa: CAISDWQGTEAFF
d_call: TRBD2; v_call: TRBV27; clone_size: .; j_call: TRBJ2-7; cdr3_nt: TGTGCCAGCAGTTTATCGGGTACTAGCGGGAGATACGAGCAGTACTTC; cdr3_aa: CASSLSGTSGRYEQYF
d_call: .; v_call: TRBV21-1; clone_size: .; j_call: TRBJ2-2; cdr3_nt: TGTGCCAGCAGCAAACCCCTGTCGCGGAAAACCTCCACCGGGGAGCTGTTTTTT; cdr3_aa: CASSKPLSRKTSTGELFF
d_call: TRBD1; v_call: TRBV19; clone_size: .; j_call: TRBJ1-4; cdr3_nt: TGTGCCAGTTCGCAGGACAGGGGGATTACAACTAATGAAAAACTGTTTTTT; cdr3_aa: CASSQDRGITTNEKLFF
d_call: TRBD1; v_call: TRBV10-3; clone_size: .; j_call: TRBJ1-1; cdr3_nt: TGTGCCATCAGTGAGGGTCCAGGGGGCGACAGCATGGGGCAGGAGGGGACTTTCTTT; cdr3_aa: CAISEGPGGDSMGQEGTFF
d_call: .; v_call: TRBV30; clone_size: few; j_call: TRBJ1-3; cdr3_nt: TGTGCCTGGACCCCAGGGGGAAACACCATATATTTT; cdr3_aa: CAWTPGGNTIYF
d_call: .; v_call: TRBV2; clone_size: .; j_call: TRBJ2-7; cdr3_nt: TGTGCCAGCAGGGCCGAGGGCTCCTACGAGCAGTACTTC; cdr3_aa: CASRAEGSYEQYF
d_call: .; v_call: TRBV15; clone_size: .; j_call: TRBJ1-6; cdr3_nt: TGTGCCACCAGCAGAGATACTGAGGGATTCTCACCCCTCCACTTT; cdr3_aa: CATSRDTEGFSPLHF
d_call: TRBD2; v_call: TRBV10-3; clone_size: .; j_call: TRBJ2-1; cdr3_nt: TGTGCCATCACCAGCGGGGCAAACAATGAGCAGTTCTTC; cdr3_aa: CAITSGANNEQFF
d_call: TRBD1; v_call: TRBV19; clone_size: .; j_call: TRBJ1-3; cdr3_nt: TGTGCCAGTAGTATAGGGACAGGCGGAAACACCATATATTTT; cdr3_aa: CASSIGTGGNTIYF
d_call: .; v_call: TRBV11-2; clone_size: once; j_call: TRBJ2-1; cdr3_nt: TGTGCCAGCAGCTTAGATGGCGGTTACAATGAGCAGTTCTTC; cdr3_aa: CASSLDGGYNEQFF
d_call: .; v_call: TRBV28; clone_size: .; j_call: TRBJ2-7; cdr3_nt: TGTGCCAGCAGCCCCCGTGGGGCCGAGAGGGAGCAGTACTTC; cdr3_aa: CASSPRGAEREQYF
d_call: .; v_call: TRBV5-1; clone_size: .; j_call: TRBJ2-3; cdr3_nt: TGCGCCAGCAGCTCCGGACAGCCTAGCACAGATACGCAGTATTTT; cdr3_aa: CASSSGQPSTDTQYF
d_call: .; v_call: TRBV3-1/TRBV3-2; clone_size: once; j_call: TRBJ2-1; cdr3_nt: TGTGCCAGCAGCCAAGAGATTCGAGGCAATGAGCAGTTCTTC; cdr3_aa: CASSQEIRGNEQFF
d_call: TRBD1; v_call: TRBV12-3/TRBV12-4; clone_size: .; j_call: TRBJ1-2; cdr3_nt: TGTGCCAGCAGCCCCAGGGGGAGATCGGGCTACACCTTC; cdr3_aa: CASSPRGRSGYTF
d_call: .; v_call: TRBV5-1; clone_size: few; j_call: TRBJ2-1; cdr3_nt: TGCGCCAGCAGCTCTGACTTGACCTACAATGAGCAGTTCTTC; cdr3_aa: CASSSDLTYNEQFF
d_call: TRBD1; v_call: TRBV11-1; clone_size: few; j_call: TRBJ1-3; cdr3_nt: TGTGCCAGCAGCTTGGGACAGTTCAGCTCTGGAAACACCATATATTTT; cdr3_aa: CASSLGQFSSGNTIYF
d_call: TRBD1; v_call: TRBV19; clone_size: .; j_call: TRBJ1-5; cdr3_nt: TGTGCGGCCGGGACAGGCAATCAGCCCCAGCATTTT; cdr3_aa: CAAGTGNQPQHF
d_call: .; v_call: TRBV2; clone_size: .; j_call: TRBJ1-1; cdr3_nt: TGTGCCAGCAGTGAAATGGGGGCGGGGAACACTGAAGCTTTCTTT; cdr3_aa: CASSEMGAGNTEAFF
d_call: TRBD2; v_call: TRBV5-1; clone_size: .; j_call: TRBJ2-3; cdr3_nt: TGCGCCAGCAGCTGGGGGACTAGCGGAAGCACAGATACGCAGTATTTT; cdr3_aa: CASSWGTSGSTDTQYF
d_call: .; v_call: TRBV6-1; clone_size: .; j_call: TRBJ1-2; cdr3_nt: TGTGCCAGCAGTGAAGGCTGGGGGGATATCTATGGCTACACCTTC; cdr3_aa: CASSEGWGDIYGYTF
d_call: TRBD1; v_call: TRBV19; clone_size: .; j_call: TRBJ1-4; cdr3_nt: TGTGCCAGTAGTCCTACAGGGGTCTCGAAACTGTTTTTT; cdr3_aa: CASSPTGVSKLFF
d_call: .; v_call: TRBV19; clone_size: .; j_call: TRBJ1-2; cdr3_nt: TGTGCCAGCCACACAGGGTATGGCTACACCTTC; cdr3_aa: CASHTGYGYTF
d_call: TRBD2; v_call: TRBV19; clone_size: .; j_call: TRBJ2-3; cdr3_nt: TGTGCCAGTAGTATCTCGTTCGGACTAGCGGCAGATACGCAGTATTTT; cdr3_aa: CASSISFGLAADTQYF
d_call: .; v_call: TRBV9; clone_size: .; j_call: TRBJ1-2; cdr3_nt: TGTGCCAGCAGCACGGGGACTGAGGCAATCTATGGCTACACCTTC; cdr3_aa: CASSTGTEAIYGYTF